The next 22 T cell receptor beta chains were all read from a single sample in a study of T cell responses to AZD1222 COVID-19 vaccine. Produced via immunoSEQ multiplex PCR; TCRdb's table is partial and in-frame only. This sample has approximately 190,000 clones, with over 85% found just once. The sequences come from peripheral blood, collected 28 days after the second dose of the MenACWY control vaccine. These receptors were obtained from an adult who received the MenACWY meningococcal vaccine as a control.

The genes are TRBV6-5 and TRBJ2-1; 10 bases align to TRBD2. CDR1 MNHEY and CDR2 SVGAGI come from the germline V gene. V lost 7 bases and J lost 10; bases outside the gene matches: 4. The CDR3 runs to 12 residues. Written as DNA, the CDR3 is TGTGCCAGCAAGACTAGCGGGTGGGAGCAGTTCTTC. It codes for CASKTSGWEQFF.

This chain links TRBV3-1 (or the pseudogene TRBV3-2) with TRBJ1-6; 10 bases match TRBD1. J gave up 7 bases and V 1 base, and 4 bases lay outside the gene matches. The germline V gene encodes CDR1 LGHDT and CDR2 YNNKEL (reference sequence). The CDR3 runs 16 residues. This chain's CDR3 is CASSQAGTGVNSPLHF. The CDR3 nucleotides read TGTGCCAGCAGCCAAGCCGGGACAGGGGTCAATTCACCCCTCCACTTT.

V usage is TRBV28 and J usage is TRBJ2-7; D might be TRBD2 (6 bases). The germline V gene encodes CDR1 MDHEN and CDR2 SYDVKM. CDR3 length: 14 amino acids. Deletions cut 2 bases from V and 5 bases from J, with 13 bases between. The CDR3 loop reads CASSLGGMGNEQYF. CDR3 bases: TGTGCCAGCAGTTTAGGAGGGATGGGGAACGAGCAGTACTTC.

This chain joins TRBV6-4 and TRBJ1-2; 9 bases align to TRBD1. This CDR3 has 15 residues. Germline V gene data show CDR1 as MRHNA and CDR2 as SNTAGT. The ends lost 5 bases at V and 0 bases at J; junction bases unmatched: 4. The CDR3 region is CASSTGTGSNYGYTF. CDR3 DNA: TGTGCCAGCAGTACCGGGACAGGGTCTAACTATGGCTACACCTTC.

The V call is TRBV7-2, the J call TRBJ1-1; possibly TRBD1 for D (6 bases). The V end was cut by 4 bases, the J end by 0 bases, with 12 bases between. CDR1 SGHTA and CDR2 FQGNSA come from the germline V gene. The CDR3 contains 15 residues. The CDR3 sequence is CASSWNRDLNTEAFF. The CDR3 DNA reads as TGTGCCAGCAGCTGGAACAGGGATCTGAACACTGAAGCTTTCTTT.

V gene TRBV27 combines with J gene TRBJ2-4; maybe TRBD2 (6 bases). V lost 2 bases, J lost 2 bases, and 10 bases lay in between. The CDR3 is 15 residues long. Per germline, CDR1 MNHEY and CDR2 SMNVEV (reference sequence). The CDR3, as DNA: TGTGCCAGCAGTTTAGGAGGGGCGACCAAAAACATTCAGTACTTC. Encoded protein: CASSLGGATKNIQYF.

CDR3 sequence: CASSIDSQQPQHF. In DNA, the CDR3 is TGTGCCAGCAGCATCGACAGTCAACAGCCCCAGCATTTT. The chain recombines TRBV11-2 with TRBJ1-5; D is perhaps TRBD1 (5 bases). Germline V gene sequence: CDR1 SGHAT, CDR2 FQNNGV. CDR3 length: 13 amino acids. V was cut by 5 bases and J by 7 bases, with 12 bases left in between.

This rearrangement joins TRBV28 to TRBJ2-2; D is uncertain. V shed 7 bases and J shed 5 bases, with 17 bases lying between them. The CDR3 has 15 amino acids. In germline, CDR1 is MDHEN, CDR2 SYDVKM. The CDR3 reads CASTPTIAPTGELFF. The DNA for the CDR3 is TGTGCCAGCACCCCAACAATCGCCCCTACCGGGGAGCTGTTTTTT.

In the case of this clone: Germline and junction disagree at one end, which may indicate a read error. The chain employs TRBV7-7 and TRBJ2-1, with 11 nucleotides matching TRBD2. The germline CDR1 and CDR2 sequences are SSHAT and FNYEAQ (reference sequence). CDR3 length equals 15 residues. The CDR3 region is CASSSLAGGGNEQFF. CDR3 sequence (DNA): TGTGCTAGCAGCTCTCTAGCGGGAGGAGGGAATGAGCAGTTCTTC. Using reference TRBV7-7 and TRBJ2-1 for the parts outside the CDR3, the full variable domain is GAGVSQSPRYKVTKRGQDVTLRCDPISSHATLYWYQQALGQGPEFLTYFNYEAQPDKSGLPSDRFSAERPEGSISTLTIQRTEQRDSAMYRCASSSLAGGGNEQFFGPGTRLTVL.

This clone was recorded once. The V call is TRBV14, the J call TRBJ1-1; weak D call: TRBD1 (5 bases). This CDR3 is 11 amino acids long. Trimming removed 4 bases at V and 11 bases at J, with 11 bases between. Germline CDR1 and CDR2: SGHDN and FVKESK. In DNA form, the CDR3 reads TGTGCCAGCAGCCTTGGGGGAGACGCTTTCTTT. Protein sequence: CASSLGGDAFF.

The rearrangement uses TRBV11-3 and TRBJ2-7; TRBD2 matches 8 bases. The CDR3 is 15 residues long. The V gene's germline CDR1 is SGHNT and CDR2 YENEEA. Trimming cost V 2 bases and J 6 bases; bases outside gene matches: 9. DNA of the CDR3: TGTGCCAGCAGCTTAACCGGGACTAGATGGCCCGAGCAGTACTTC. Its protein product is CASSLTGTRWPEQYF. The entire variable domain, with the rest obtained from reference TRBV11-3 and TRBJ2-7, is as follows: EAGVVQSPRYKIIEKKQPVAFWCNPISGHNTLYWYLQNLGQGPELLIRYENEEAVDDSQLPKDRFSAERLKGVDSTLKIQPAELGDSAVYLCASSLTGTRWPEQYFGPGTRLTVT.

The chain carries TRBV6-4 and TRBJ1-6, with 10 bases fitting TRBD1. CDR3 size: 15 residues. Unmatched junction bases numbered 7, after V lost 6 bases and J lost 8 bases. Looked up from germline, CDR1 is MRHNA and CDR2 is SNTAGT. CDR3 amino acids: CASRPDRGFDSPLHF. For the CDR3, the DNA is TGTGCCAGCAGGCCGGACAGGGGGTTTGATTCACCCCTCCACTTT.

The chain has TRBV15 and TRBJ2-1, with a weak D call TRBD1 (6 bases). Trimming shortened V by 1 base and J by 8 bases, and 12 bases separated the two germline ends. The CDR3 covers 14 residues. Germline CDR1 LNHNV, CDR2 YYDKDF (reference sequence). Here the CDR3 DNA reads TGTGCCACCAGCAGAGGGACAGCCCCAGATGAGCAGTTCTTC. This sequence encodes CATSRGTAPDEQFF.

This clone was seen just once. The chain is built from TRBV2 and TRBJ2-7; weak D call: TRBD1 (5 bases). V shed 3 bases and J shed 12 bases, with 12 bases lying between them. CDR3 length: 11 amino acids. The germline gives CDR1 SNHLY, CDR2 FYNNEI. CDR3 bases: TGTGCCAGCAGTGACTGGGGCTCCCGGTACTTC. Translated, it gives CASSDWGSRYF.

The chain links TRBV19 to TRBJ2-3; tentatively, D is TRBD1 (5 bases). The germline V and J ends were trimmed by 3 bases and 4 bases, with 14 bases remaining between them. The CDR3 length is 15 residues. Germline V gene sequence: CDR1 LNHDA, CDR2 SQIVND (reference sequence). The CDR3 DNA reads TGTGCCAGTAGTATCAGGGCGAGCGACGCAGATACGCAGTATTTT. Protein sequence: CASSIRASDADTQYF.

The V call is TRBV25-1, the J call TRBJ2-1; 8 bases fit TRBD2. The ends lost 1 base at V and 4 bases at J; junction bases unmatched: 3. The CDR3 totals 15 residues. Germline assignment: CDR1 MGHDK and CDR2 SYGVNS. In DNA, the CDR3 is TGTGCCAGCAGTGAATTCAAGCGGGGGTACAATGAGCAGTTCTTC. Its translation: CASSEFKRGYNEQFF.

This clone appeared once. J is TRBJ1-6 and V is TRBV30; D is uncertain. Trimming pared 2 bases from V and 6 bases from J, leaving 20 bases between. The germline V gene encodes CDR1 GTSNPN and CDR2 SVGIG (reference sequence). The length of the CDR3 is 17 residues. The DNA of the CDR3 is TGTGCCTGGAGTTCACGCACCCCGGGAGTGGGTAATTCACCCCTCCACTTT. Its protein product is CAWSSRTPGVGNSPLHF.

The V and J genes are TRBV4-3 and TRBJ1-5, with D perhaps TRBD1 (6 bases). The CDR3 length is 15 residues. Germline lookup yields CDR1 LGHNA and CDR2 YSLEER. The V gene lost 6 bases and the J gene lost 2 bases, with 14 bases spanning the gap. CDR3 in amino acids: CASSTGTDRNQPQHF. The CDR3 DNA is TGCGCCAGCAGTACAGGGACGGATCGCAATCAGCCCCAGCATTTT.

CDR3 protein: CASSRGLAGQETQYF. The CDR3 nucleotides are TGTGCCAGTAGTCGGGGTCTAGCGGGGCAAGAGACCCAGTACTTC. The chain couples TRBV19 to TRBJ2-5, with TRBD2 identical over 9 bases. The trim removed 5 bases at V and 2 bases at J, leaving 6 bases unmatched. The CDR3 runs 15 residues. CDR1 is LNHDA and CDR2 is SQIVND in the germline V gene (reference sequence).

The genes are TRBV15 and TRBJ2-7; D may be TRBD1 (6 bases). The CDR3 is made up of 18 amino acids. The ends were cut back, 5 bases at V and 3 bases at J, with 26 bases in the middle. CDR1 is LNHNV, CDR2 YYDKDF, per germline (reference sequence). CDR3 sequence reads: CATSAAGSGAGAGYEQYF. CDR3 nucleotide sequence: TGTGCCACCAGCGCAGCCGGCTCAGGCGCAGGGGCGGGCTACGAGCAGTACTTC.

J is TRBJ1-5 and V is TRBV30; D unresolved. Germline CDR1 reads GTSNPN; CDR2 reads SVGIG (reference sequence). The CDR3 totals 13 residues. Trimming took 3 bases from V and 9 from J, leaving 15 bases between them. The CDR3 sequence is CAWSPGWPPPQHF. In nucleotides, the CDR3 is TGTGCCTGGAGCCCGGGGTGGCCCCCGCCCCAGCATTTT.

The chain links TRBV5-1 to TRBJ1-5, with 8 bases aligning to TRBD1. Germline lookup yields CDR1 SGHRS and CDR2 YFSETQ. The length of the CDR3 is 14 residues. Losses at the gene ends were 4 bases for V and 7 bases for J; bases not matched to a gene: 7. The CDR3 loop is CASSPRTGLQPQHF. In DNA form, the CDR3 reads TGCGCCAGCAGCCCCCGGACAGGGTTACAGCCCCAGCATTTT.